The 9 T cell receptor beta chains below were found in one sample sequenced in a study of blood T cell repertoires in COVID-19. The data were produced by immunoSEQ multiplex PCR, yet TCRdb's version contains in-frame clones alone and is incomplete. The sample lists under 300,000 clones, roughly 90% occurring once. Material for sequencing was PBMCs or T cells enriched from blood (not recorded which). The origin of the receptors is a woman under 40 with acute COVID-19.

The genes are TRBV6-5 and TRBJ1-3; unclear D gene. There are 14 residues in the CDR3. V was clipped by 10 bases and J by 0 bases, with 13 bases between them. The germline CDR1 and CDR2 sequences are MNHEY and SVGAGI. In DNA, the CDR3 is TGTGCCATTACAACAGAAGCCTCTGGAAACACCATATATTTT. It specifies CAITTEASGNTIYF.

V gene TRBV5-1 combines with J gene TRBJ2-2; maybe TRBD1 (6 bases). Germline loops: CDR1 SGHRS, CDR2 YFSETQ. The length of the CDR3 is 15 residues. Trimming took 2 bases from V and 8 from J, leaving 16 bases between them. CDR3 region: CASSFRPDRRGELFF. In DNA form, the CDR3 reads TGCGCCAGCAGCTTCAGACCCGACAGGCGGGGGGAGCTGTTTTTT.

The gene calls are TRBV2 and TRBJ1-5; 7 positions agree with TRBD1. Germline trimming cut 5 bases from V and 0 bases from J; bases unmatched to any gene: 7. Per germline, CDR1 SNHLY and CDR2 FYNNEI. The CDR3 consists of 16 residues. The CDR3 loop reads CASSFLRDSSNQPQHF. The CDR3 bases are TGTGCCAGCAGTTTTCTCCGGGACAGTAGCAATCAGCCCCAGCATTTT.

CDR3 sequence reads: CASSWTLDRPVYGYTF. The CDR3 region has the DNA TGCGCCAGCAGCTGGACCCTGGACAGGCCAGTCTATGGCTACACCTTC. The chain is built from TRBV5-1 and TRBJ1-2; TRBD1 aligns across 7 bases. This CDR3 region has 16 residues. The germline V gene has CDR1 SGHRS and CDR2 YFSETQ. The V and J ends lost 3 bases and 4 bases, in that order; junction bases with no gene match: 12.

The CDR3 region has the DNA TGTGCCAGCAGCTTGGCCGTTGGAGGGGGCACCCCCGGGCCCCAGCATTTT. Translating gives CASSLAVGGGTPGPQHF. The chain employs TRBV5-8 and TRBJ1-5; 7 positions match TRBD1. V lost 0 bases and J lost 9; bases outside the gene matches: 15. Germline-derived CDR1 and CDR2 are SGHTS and YDEGEE. This CDR3 contains 17 residues.

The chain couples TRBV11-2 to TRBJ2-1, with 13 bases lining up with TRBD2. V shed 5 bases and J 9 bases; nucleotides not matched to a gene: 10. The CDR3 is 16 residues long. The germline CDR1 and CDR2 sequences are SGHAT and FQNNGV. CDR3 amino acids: CASSDRPTSGGSEQFF. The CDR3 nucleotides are TGTGCCAGCAGCGACCGCCCGACTAGCGGGGGGTCTGAGCAGTTCTTC. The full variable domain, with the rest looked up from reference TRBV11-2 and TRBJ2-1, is EAGVAQSPRYKIIEKRQSVAFWCNPISGHATLYWYQQILGQGPKLLIQFQNNGVVDDSQLPKDRFSAERLKGVDSTLKIQPAKLEDSAVYLCASSDRPTSGGSEQFFGPGTRLTVL.

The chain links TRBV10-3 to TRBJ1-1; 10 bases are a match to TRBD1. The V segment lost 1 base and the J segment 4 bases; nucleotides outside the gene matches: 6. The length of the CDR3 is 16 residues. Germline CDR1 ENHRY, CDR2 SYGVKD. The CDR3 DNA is TGTGCCATCAGTGAGTGGACAGGGGGACTTAGCACTGAAGCTTTCTTT. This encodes CAISEWTGGLSTEAFF.

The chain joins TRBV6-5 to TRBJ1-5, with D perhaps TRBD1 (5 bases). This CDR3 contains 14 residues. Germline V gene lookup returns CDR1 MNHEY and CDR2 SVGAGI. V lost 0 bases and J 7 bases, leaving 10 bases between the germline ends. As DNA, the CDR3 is TGTGCCAGCAGTTACTCCCAAGGGGTCCAGCCCCAGCATTTT. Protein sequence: CASSYSQGVQPQHF.

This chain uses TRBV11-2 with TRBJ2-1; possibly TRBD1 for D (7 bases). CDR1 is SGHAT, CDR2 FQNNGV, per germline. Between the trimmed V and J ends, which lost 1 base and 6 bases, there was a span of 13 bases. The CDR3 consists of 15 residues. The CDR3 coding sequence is TGTGCCAGCAGCTTAGGGGCGGGACAGAGCAATGAGCAGTTCTTC. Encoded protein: CASSLGAGQSNEQFF.